This T cell receptor (beta chain) originates from a study of regulatory T cells in long-lasting Graves disease. The overall study: For a period under 3 months, newly diagnosed Graves' patients had taken antithyroid drugs.

Time point of the sample: newly diagnosed GD, antithyroid drugs for less than 3 months. With RNA extracted from PBMCs as input, the TCR library was made. Study-level findings and limits: The work looked only at peripheral blood and did not look at thyroid tissue. Segments TRBV28, TRBJ1-2 and TRBJ2-5 showed preferential usage in persistent disease.

In building TCR beta libraries, iRepertoire HTBI primers were used together with Arm-PCR of CDR3 regions. One entry per CDR3 protein, called by TCRdb with MiXCR from the multiplex PCR reads. The sample has 450,000 to 500,000 distinct CDR3 sequences; around 15% are singletons. CDR3 length equals 15 residues. Per the germline V gene, CDR1 is SGHTA and CDR2 is FQGTGA. V trimming: 5 bases; J trimming: 7 bases; junction bases outside the gene matches: 8. This clonotype showed up many times. Its target is unknown. These data also formed part of another study, on T cells in Graves' hyperthyroidism and ophthalmopathy. That work contributes: First-round RT-PCR targeting the TCR CDR3 was performed with the HTBI primer set.

V and J are TRBV7-3 and TRBJ2-1; TRBD1 aligns across 10 bases. This TCR was sampled from a middle-aged man with Graves disease. The sequencing here drew on peripheral blood mononuclear cells (PBMCs), taken at new diagnosis, from a patient treated with antithyroid drugs. CDR3 amino acids: CASSPTRQGANEQFF. CDR3 DNA: TGTGCCAGCAGCCCAACCCGACAGGGGGCGAATGAGCAGTTCTTC.